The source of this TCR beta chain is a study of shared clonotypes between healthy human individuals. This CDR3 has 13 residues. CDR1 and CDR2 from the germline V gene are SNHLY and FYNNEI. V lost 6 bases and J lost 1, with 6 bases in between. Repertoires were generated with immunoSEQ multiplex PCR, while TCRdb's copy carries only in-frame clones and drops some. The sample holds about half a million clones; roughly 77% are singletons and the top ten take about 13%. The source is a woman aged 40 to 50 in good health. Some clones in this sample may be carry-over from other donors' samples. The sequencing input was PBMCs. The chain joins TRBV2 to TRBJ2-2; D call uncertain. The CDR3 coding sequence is TGTGCCAGCAGGGACGGGAACACCGGGGAGCTGTTTTTT. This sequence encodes CASRDGNTGELFF. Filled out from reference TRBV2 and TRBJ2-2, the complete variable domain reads EPEVTQTPSHQVTQMGQEVILRCVPISNHLYFYWYRQILGQKVEFLVSFYNNEISEKSEIFDDQFSVERPDGSNFTLKIRSTKLEDSAMYFCASRDGNTGELFFGEGSRLTVL.